The clone carrying this T cell receptor beta chain has just a few counts. Its antigen is still unknown. It was with 60 Vbeta and 13 Jbeta primers that the PCR ran. Generated by immunoSEQ multiplex PCR, the TCRdb table keeps only in-frame clones and is missing some. The table includes about 110,000 clones, roughly 73% detected once. The sample originates from a study of cytomegalovirus exposure and HLA in healthy donors. General study results and limits: Reported findings show TCR beta sequences accurately forecast HLA-A and HLA-B alleles in most subjects.

CDR1 is SGHNT, CDR2 YYREEE, per germline (reference sequence). CDR3 size: 14 residues. V gave up 4 bases and J gave up 4 bases; unmatched junction bases: 7. Sequenced: PBMCs. The chain recombines TRBV5-4 with TRBJ1-1; 7 bases are a match to TRBD1. The TCR was taken from a woman in her 30s in good health and CMV-seronegative. The CDR3 sequence: CASSPRQGSTEAFF. CDR3 bases: TGTGCCAGCAGCCCACGACAGGGTAGCACTGAAGCTTTCTTT.